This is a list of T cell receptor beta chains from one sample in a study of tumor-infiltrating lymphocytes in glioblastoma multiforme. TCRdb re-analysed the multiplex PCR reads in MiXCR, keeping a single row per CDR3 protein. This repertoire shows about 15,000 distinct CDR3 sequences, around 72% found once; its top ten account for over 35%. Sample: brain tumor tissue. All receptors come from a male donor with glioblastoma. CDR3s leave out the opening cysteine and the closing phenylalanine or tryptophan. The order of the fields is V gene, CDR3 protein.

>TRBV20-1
SARALAGVHYQY
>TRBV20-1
SARPLSEQF
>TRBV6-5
ASSYRGEQC
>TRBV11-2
ASSPTTIGTDTQY
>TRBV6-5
ASKNPGGTYTQY
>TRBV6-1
ASSEGGFYEKLF
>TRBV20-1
RARPLGSVIQPQH
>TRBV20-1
SAPGPSSSYNEQF
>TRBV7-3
ASSRQGGGNRELF
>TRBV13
ASSHETSRQETQY
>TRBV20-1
SVRDGWGLGSEVF
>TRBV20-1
GTRGLGSVNSPLH
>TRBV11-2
ASSLLRGFACNEQF
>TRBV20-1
SVTPSAGRNEQF
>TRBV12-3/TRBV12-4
ASTLKGFGTGELF
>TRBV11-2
ARSLGGGTQPQH
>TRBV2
ASTTAYNQPQH
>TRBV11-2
ACRHPPGNQY
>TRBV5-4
ASSFTQGATYEQY
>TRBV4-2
ASSQVTRVYSGANVLT
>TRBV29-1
SVIVGDYGHT
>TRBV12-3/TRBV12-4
ASSLTDGLTRELF
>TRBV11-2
DSSLVRGFVYNEQF
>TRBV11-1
ASSLVGTDTGELS
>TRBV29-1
SAAGLAGDNEQF
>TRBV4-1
ASSQVLGNGKAIH
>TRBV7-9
ASSLVSQGDTEAF
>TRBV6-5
ASTPGTTGYT
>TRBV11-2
ASSAPPPHEQY
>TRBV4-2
ANTQGSGRARSTDTQY
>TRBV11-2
ASSLDPDRATEAF
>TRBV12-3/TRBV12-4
ASSSPNSGANVLT
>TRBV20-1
SARDGYSYEQY
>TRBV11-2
ASSARVQGLNTWELF
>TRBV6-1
ASSVKTDGGETQY
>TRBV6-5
ASSYGVIGTDTQY
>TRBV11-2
ASSPPRGFGYEQY
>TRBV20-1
SARSRDYEQY
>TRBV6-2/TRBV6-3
ASSYSTSGYGYT
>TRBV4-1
ASSHIAGRPVNEQY
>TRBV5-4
ASSLWGADQPQY
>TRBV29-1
SVGIRGEEKLF
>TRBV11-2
ASRGIGSGVPGELF
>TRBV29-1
SVEGGSNTGELF
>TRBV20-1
SAGGGTYEQY
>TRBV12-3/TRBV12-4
ARTLGSFEHY
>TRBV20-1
SASRPEPAGGPSSTDTQY
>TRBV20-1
SVHGQVYNSPLH
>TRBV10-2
AISTGANEQF
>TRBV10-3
AIWGGGANQPQH
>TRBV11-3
ASSSGRTNYNEQF
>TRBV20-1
SASNEGELF
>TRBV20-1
SARDGQGADTQY